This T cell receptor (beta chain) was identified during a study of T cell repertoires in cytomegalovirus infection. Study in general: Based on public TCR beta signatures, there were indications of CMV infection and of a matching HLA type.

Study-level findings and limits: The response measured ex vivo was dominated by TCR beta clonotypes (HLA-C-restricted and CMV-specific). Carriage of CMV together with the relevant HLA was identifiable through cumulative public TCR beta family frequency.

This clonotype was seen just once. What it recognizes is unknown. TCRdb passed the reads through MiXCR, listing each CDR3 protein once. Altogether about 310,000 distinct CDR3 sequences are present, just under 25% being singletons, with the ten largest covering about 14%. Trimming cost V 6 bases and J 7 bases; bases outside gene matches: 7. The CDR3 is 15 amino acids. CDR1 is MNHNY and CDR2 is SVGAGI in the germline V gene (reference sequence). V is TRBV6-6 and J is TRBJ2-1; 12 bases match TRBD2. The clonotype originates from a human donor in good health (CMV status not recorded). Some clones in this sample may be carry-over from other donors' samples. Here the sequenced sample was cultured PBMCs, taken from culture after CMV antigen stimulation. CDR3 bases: TGTGCCAGCAGCGCCCTAGCGGGAGGGAAGAATGAGCAGTTCTTC. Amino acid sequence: CASSALAGGKNEQFF.